The T cell receptor beta chain under discussion was sequenced for a study of technical replicates of blood from a few donors. Trimming pared 4 bases from V and 8 bases from J, leaving 11 bases between. This CDR3 region has 13 residues. Germline V lookup: CDR1 KGHSH, CDR2 LQKENI. TCRdb keeps only in-frame clones here, not all; method: immunoSEQ multiplex PCR. The data hold approximately 10,000 clones, with 80% to 95% observed a single time. The rearrangement uses TRBV18 and TRBJ1-4; D gene uncertain. Sequencing was carried out using PBMCs. The TCR sequence derives from a human donor in good health. The CDR3 sequence: CASSLDISEKLFF. The CDR3 nucleotides are TGTGCCAGCTCACTTGACATAAGCGAAAAACTGTTTTTT.